The 31 T cell receptor beta chains presented below share a single source sample, sequenced in a study of T cell repertoires in aging, cancer and after chemotherapy. Peripheral blood genomic DNA, not sorted cells or RNA, was the template. A mixed TRB-A/B primer pool amplified rearranged TRB by multiplex touch-down PCR. TCRdb re-called the multiplex PCR reads with MiXCR, one entry per CDR3 protein. The repertoire holds around 13,000 distinct CDR3 sequences, with 25% to 35% as singletons. Material: blood. Receptors were obtained from a human donor with a blood cancer.

This clonotype was counted a few times. The chain recombines TRBV7-6 with TRBJ1-2, with 7 bases lining up with TRBD1. The V gene end was trimmed by 5 bases and the J gene end by 6 bases; junction bases not matched to a gene: 12. Per the germline V gene, CDR1 is SGHVS and CDR2 is FNYEAQ. The CDR3 totals 15 residues. The CDR3 region is CASSLRTGELDGYTF. CDR3 DNA sequence: TGTGCCAGCAGCCTCCGGACAGGCGAGTTGGATGGCTACACCTTC.

This clonotype was found a few times. This chain connects TRBV5-5 to TRBJ1-5; TRBD1 agrees at 7 bases. This CDR3 has 14 amino acids. With 2 bases clipped from V and 5 bases from J, the junction kept 4 bases outside the gene matches. CDR1 SGHKS and CDR2 YYEKEE come from the germline V gene (reference sequence). The CDR3 reads CASSLRGPDQPQHF. For the CDR3, the DNA is TGTGCCAGCAGCTTAAGGGGGCCCGATCAGCCCCAGCATTTT.

This clonotype has more than one count but fewer than ten. The rearrangement uses TRBV18 and TRBJ2-1, with TRBD2 as a possible D gene (6 bases). CDR3 size: 18 residues. The V end lost 8 bases, the J end lost 0 bases, and 23 bases lay between the germline ends. Germline CDR1 reads KGHSH; CDR2 reads LQKENI. The CDR3 loop is CASAKEIAGLSSYNEQFF. The CDR3 DNA sequence: TGTGCCAGCGCTAAAGAGATTGCGGGGTTGAGCTCCTACAATGAGCAGTTCTTC.

The chain has TRBV27 and TRBJ2-1; no reliable D call. Deletions cut 3 bases from V and 8 bases from J, with 5 bases between. The CDR3 is 11 amino acids. Germline-derived CDR1 and CDR2 are MNHEY and SMNVEV (reference sequence). CDR3 coding DNA: TGTGCCAGCAGTTTTTCCGATGAGCAGTTCTTC. It is translated as CASSFSDEQFF.

The chain is built from TRBV5-6 and TRBJ2-7; 7 bases line up with TRBD1. The CDR3 has 12 amino acids. Germline loops: CDR1 SGHDT, CDR2 YYEEEE. J was trimmed by 3 bases and V by 4 bases; bases with no gene match: 1. CDR3 sequence: CASSRQGYEQYF. In nucleotides, the CDR3 is TGTGCCAGCAGCAGACAGGGCTACGAGCAGTACTTC.

In this sample, this clonotype is medium-sized. The V gene is TRBV19, the J gene TRBJ1-5, with a tentative D call TRBD1 (5 bases). This CDR3 spans 15 amino acids. The germline V gene has CDR1 LNHDA and CDR2 SQIVND (reference sequence). V was cut by 3 bases and J by 0 bases, with 9 bases left in between. CDR3 coding DNA: TGTGCCAGTAGTATGACAGCTTATAGCAATCAGCCCCAGCATTTT. This translates into CASSMTAYSNQPQHF. The variable domain in full, completed from reference TRBV19 and TRBJ1-5, reads DGGITQSPKYLFRKEGQNVTLSCEQNLNHDAMYWYRQDPGQGLRLIYYSQIVNDFQKGDIAEGYSVSREKKESFPLTVTSAQKNPTAFYLCASSMTAYSNQPQHFGDGTRLSIL.

The chain carries TRBV20-1 and TRBJ1-4; D gene unclear. Germline V gives CDR1 DFQATT, CDR2 SNEGSKA (reference sequence). The CDR3 runs 14 residues. V was trimmed by 3 bases and J by 7 bases, leaving 15 bases between them. CDR3 region: CSARSNIMGEKLFF. CDR3 bases: TGCAGTGCTAGGTCCAATATAATGGGTGAAAAACTGTTTTTT.

This clonotype is medium-sized. The chain uses TRBV19 and TRBJ2-1, with 15 bases identical to TRBD2. The V gene end was trimmed by 7 bases and the J gene end by 7 bases; junction bases not matched to a gene: 5. This CDR3 spans 15 amino acids. Per the germline V gene, CDR1 is LNHDA and CDR2 is SQIVND (reference sequence). CDR3 residues: CASTFGTSGRNEQFF. The CDR3 DNA reads TGTGCCAGTACCTTCGGGACTAGCGGGAGGAATGAGCAGTTCTTC. The entire variable domain, with the rest obtained from reference TRBV19 and TRBJ2-1, is as follows: DGGITQSPKYLFRKEGQNVTLSCEQNLNHDAMYWYRQDPGQGLRLIYYSQIVNDFQKGDIAEGYSVSREKKESFPLTVTSAQKNPTAFYLCASTFGTSGRNEQFFGPGTRLTVL.

This clonotype was counted a few times. The genes are TRBV12-3 or TRBV12-4 and TRBJ2-7; no reliable D call. The CDR3 loop spans 12 amino acids. V lost 2 bases to trimming and J lost 10 bases, with 12 bases between them. The CDR3 nucleotides read TGTGCCAGCAGTTTACAGTCTACGGATCAGTACTTC. Encoded protein: CASSLQSTDQYF.

J is TRBJ2-5 and V is TRBV6-5; 8 nucleotides match TRBD2. The CDR3 runs to 17 residues. Trimming took 1 base from V and 5 from J; bases not matched to a gene: 12. Germline loops: CDR1 MNHEY, CDR2 SVGAGI. The CDR3: CASSYWTSWGAGETQYF. The CDR3 DNA reads TGTGCCAGCAGTTACTGGACTAGCTGGGGGGCCGGGGAGACCCAGTACTTC.

The chain uses TRBV12-3 or TRBV12-4 and TRBJ2-7, with no clear D. Between the trimmed V and J ends, which lost 1 base and 2 bases, there was a span of 6 bases. The CDR3 runs to 13 residues. The CDR3 bases are TGTGCCAGCAGTTTAGGCCTCACCTACGAGCAGTACTTC. It specifies CASSLGLTYEQYF.

This clonotype showed up just a few times. The genes are TRBV7-9 and TRBJ1-6; no firm D call. The CDR3 spans 14 residues. V gave up 2 bases and J gave up 8 bases, with 10 bases separating them. From germline, CDR1 is SEHNR and CDR2 FQNEAQ (reference sequence). The CDR3 sequence: CASSLNGKDSPLHF. CDR3 DNA: TGTGCCAGCAGCTTAAACGGAAAAGATTCACCCCTCCACTTT.

This chain links TRBV7-6 with TRBJ2-7, with 12 bases matching TRBD2. The CDR3 is 15 amino acids. Trimming took 1 base from V and 4 from J; bases not matched to a gene: 2. Germline V gene data show CDR1 as SGHVS and CDR2 as FNYEAQ. The CDR3 DNA sequence: TGTGCCAGCAGCTTAGGACTAGCGGGAGAGTACGAGCAGTACGTC. It translates to CASSLGLAGEYEQYV.

This clonotype is classed as medium-sized (0.01 to 0.1%). CDR3 DNA sequence: TGTGCCACCAGCCGAGCGGATACGCAGTATTTT. It codes for CATSRADTQYF. The chain joins TRBV6-6 to TRBJ2-3; the D is unclear. Trimming left V 10 bases short and J 6 bases short, with 11 bases between. The length of the CDR3 is 11 residues. Germline V gene lookup returns CDR1 MNHNY and CDR2 SVGAGI (reference sequence).

The chain is built from TRBV7-6 and TRBJ2-2; 8 nucleotides line up with TRBD1. Trimming took 3 bases from V and 7 from J; bases not matched to a gene: 10. Germline CDR1 reads SGHVS; CDR2 reads FNYEAQ. This CDR3 is built from 16 residues. The CDR3, as DNA: TGTGCCAGCAGCTTGAGAGGACAGGGTGTTCTCGGGGAGCTGTTTTTT. The encoded protein is CASSLRGQGVLGELFF.

J is TRBJ2-5 and V is TRBV5-6; 14 bases map to TRBD2. From germline, CDR1 is SGHDT and CDR2 YYEEEE. Germline trimming cut 4 bases from V and 1 base from J; bases unmatched to any gene: 18. The CDR3 consists of 21 residues. The CDR3 loop reads CASSQQEVRLAGGPRQETQYF. In nucleotides, the CDR3 is TGTGCCAGCAGCCAACAAGAGGTCAGACTAGCGGGGGGGCCACGCCAAGAGACCCAGTACTTC.

This clonotype is medium-sized. One end of the junction varies from germline; a read error may be responsible. This chain links TRBV5-1 with TRBJ2-3; 9 nucleotides agree with TRBD2. The CDR3 totals 15 residues. CDR1 is SGHRS, CDR2 YFSETQ, per germline. The CDR3 loop is CASSFILAGTDTQYF. The CDR3 DNA reads as TGTGCCAGCAGCTTCATCCTAGCGGGGACAGATACGCAGTATTTT.

By sample fraction, this clonotype is medium-sized (0.01 to 0.1%). CDR3 amino acids: CASSPVQGSGTGELFF. In nucleotides, the CDR3 is TGTGCCAGCAGTCCCGTTCAGGGGTCGGGCACCGGGGAGCTGTTTTTT. The chain uses TRBV6-5 and TRBJ2-2, with D possibly TRBD1 on 6 matching bases. V was clipped by 5 bases and J by 4 bases, with 17 bases between them. Per the germline V gene, CDR1 is MNHEY and CDR2 is SVGAGI. The CDR3 loop spans 16 amino acids.

This clonotype was seen a few times. The V gene is TRBV5-4, the J gene TRBJ1-2; the D is unclear. CDR3 length equals 14 residues. CDR1 is SGHNT, CDR2 YYREEE, per germline (reference sequence). V shed 4 bases and J shed 3 bases, with 13 bases lying between them. DNA for the CDR3: TGTGCCAGCAGCCTCGAATGGGGTGACTATGGCTACACCTTC. Its protein is CASSLEWGDYGYTF. Full variable domain (remainder filled in from reference TRBV5-4 and TRBJ1-2): ETGVTQSPTHLIKTRGQQVTLRCSSQSGHNTVSWYQQALGQGPQFIFQYYREEENGRGNFPPRFSGLQFPNYSSELNVNALELDDSALYLCASSLEWGDYGYTFGSGTRLTVV.

This clonotype qualifies as medium-sized. The chain combines TRBV6-4 with TRBJ2-1; the match to TRBD2 covers 10 bases. There are 14 residues in the CDR3. V lost 4 bases, J lost 3 bases, and 0 bases stayed unmatched. The germline CDR1 and CDR2 sequences are MRHNA and SNTAGT. CDR3 region: CASSGTSGYNEQFF. CDR3 bases: TGTGCCAGCAGTGGGACTAGCGGCTACAATGAGCAGTTCTTC.

This clonotype was counted between two and nine times. This chain links TRBV7-9 with TRBJ2-3, with D unresolved. This CDR3 has 15 amino acids. The V end lost 1 base, the J end lost 2 bases, and 10 bases lay between the germline ends. Germline CDR1 is SEHNR and CDR2 is FQNEAQ (reference sequence). The chain's CDR3 is CASSLGGILTDTQYF. CDR3 nucleotides: TGTGCCAGCAGCTTAGGAGGTATCCTCACAGATACGCAGTATTTT.

By share, this clonotype counts as medium-sized (0.01 to 0.1%). The CDR3 DNA reads as TGTGCCACCGGGACTTTAGCCACAGATACGCAGTATTTT. As protein: CATGTLATDTQYF. The chain couples TRBV12-3 or TRBV12-4 to TRBJ2-3, with D possibly matching TRBD2 (6 bases). V lost 10 bases and J 2 bases, leaving 13 bases between the germline ends. This CDR3 is 13 amino acids long.

This clonotype is medium-sized. The V gene is TRBV6-2 or TRBV6-3, the J gene TRBJ2-1; D remains unclear. From germline, CDR1 is MNHEY and CDR2 SVGEGT. CDR3 length: 11 amino acids. V lost 9 bases to trimming and J lost 2 bases, with 5 bases between them. The CDR3 DNA reads as TGTGCCAGTACAGCCTACAATGAGCAGTTCTTC. This encodes CASTAYNEQFF.

The chain couples TRBV6-5 to TRBJ2-5; 9 bases line up with TRBD1. V was clipped by 6 bases and J by 3 bases; unmatched bases: 2. The CDR3 has 13 residues. Germline V CDR1 and CDR2: MNHEY, SVGAGI. CDR3 sequence (DNA): TGTGCCAGCAGGACAGGGGGGGAAGAGACCCAGTACTTC. The encoded protein is CASRTGGEETQYF.

About this clonotype itself: At one boundary the junction diverges from the germline segment, which might be a read error. The chain links TRBV5-1 to TRBJ1-5, with 7 bases aligning to TRBD1. This CDR3 has 16 amino acids. Per germline, CDR1 SGHRS and CDR2 YFSETQ. The CDR3 spells CASSPGTANSNQPQHF. As DNA, the CDR3 is TGTGCCAGCAGCCCCGGGACAGCAAATAGCAATCAGCCCCAGCATTTT.

This clonotype was recorded many times. J is TRBJ2-6 and V is TRBV7-6; no reliable D call. Germline V gene lookup returns CDR1 SGHVS and CDR2 FNYEAQ. Trimming removed 3 bases at V and 0 bases at J, with 3 bases between. The CDR3 covers 14 residues. The CDR3 DNA reads as TGTGCCAGCAGCTTTATCTCTGGGGCCAACGTCCTGACTTTC. This sequence encodes CASSFISGANVLTF. The full variable domain, in which reference TRBV7-6 and TRBJ2-6 provide the parts outside the CDR3, is GAGVSQSPRYKVTKRGQDVALRCDPISGHVSLYWYRQALGQGPEFLTYFNYEAQQDKSGLPNDRFSAERPEGSISTLTIQRTEQRDSAMYRCASSFISGANVLTFGAGSRLTVL.

Within the sample, this clonotype is medium-sized (0.01 to 0.1%). As DNA, the CDR3 is TGTGCCAGCAGTTTCGGTCTAGCGCCCGGGGAGCTGTTTTTT. This encodes CASSFGLAPGELFF. The rearrangement uses TRBV27 and TRBJ2-2, with a possible D match to TRBD2 (6 bases). This CDR3 comprises 14 residues. CDR1 is MNHEY and CDR2 is SMNVEV in the germline V gene (reference sequence). The ends were cut back, 3 bases at V and 6 bases at J, with 11 bases in the middle.

This rearrangement joins TRBV14 to TRBJ2-1; 7 bases match TRBD2. Germline V gives CDR1 SGHDN, CDR2 FVKESK. The junction had 4 bases not matched to a gene; V was cut back by 0 bases and J by 2 bases. This CDR3 comprises 16 residues. The CDR3 nucleotides are TGTGCCAGCAGCCAAGAGGGGGGGTTCACCTACAATGAGCAGTTCTTC. It is translated as CASSQEGGFTYNEQFF. Full variable domain (remainder filled in from reference TRBV14 and TRBJ2-1): EAGVTQFPSHSVIEKGQTVTLRCDPISGHDNLYWYRRVMGKEIKFLLHFVKESKQDESGMPNNRFLAERTGGTYSTLKVQPAELEDSGVYFCASSQEGGFTYNEQFFGPGTRLTVL.

The gene calls are TRBV6-5 and TRBJ2-5; 7 nucleotides agree with TRBD2. CDR3 size: 14 residues. Germline CDR1 MNHEY, CDR2 SVGAGI. V dropped 4 bases and J dropped 3; count of bases not matched to a gene: 5. This CDR3 reads CASSSRGLEETQYF. The CDR3 DNA is TGTGCCAGCAGTTCCCGAGGACTAGAAGAGACCCAGTACTTC.

This clonotype was picked up a small number of times. The V gene is TRBV7-2, the J gene TRBJ2-2; perhaps TRBD2 as D (5 bases). Looked up from germline, CDR1 is SGHTA and CDR2 is FQGNSA. Deletions cut 5 bases from V and 1 base from J, with 11 bases between. This CDR3 is built from 15 residues. The CDR3 loop reads CASSILAGNTGELFF. CDR3 sequence (DNA): TGTGCCAGCAGCATCCTAGCAGGGAACACCGGGGAGCTGTTTTTT.

This clonotype is labeled medium-sized. V gene TRBV19 combines with J gene TRBJ2-7, with 10 bases lining up with TRBD1. Germline CDR1 is LNHDA and CDR2 is SQIVND (reference sequence). V dropped 4 bases and J dropped 4; count of bases not matched to a gene: 1. The CDR3 is 13 amino acids. CDR3 nucleotides: TGTGCCAGTAGTAGGGGACAGGGGTACGAGCAGTACTTC. As protein: CASSRGQGYEQYF. Together with reference TRBV19 and TRBJ2-7, the CDR3 gives the full variable domain: DGGITQSPKYLFRKEGQNVTLSCEQNLNHDAMYWYRQDPGQGLRLIYYSQIVNDFQKGDIAEGYSVSREKKESFPLTVTSAQKNPTAFYLCASSRGQGYEQYFGPGTRLTVT.